This TCR beta chain was sequenced during a study of blood T cell repertoires in COVID-19 (dated by TCRdb to 2018 to 2021). Notes on the research overall: Samples from collaborators originated in the United States, Italy and Spain and spanned both the acute and convalescent phases of COVID-19. The prospective study material was composed of cDNA or gDNA derived from T cells, B-cell-depleted T cells, or PBMCs. Subjects who had been exposed to COVID-19, were actively infected with it, or had recovered from it provided the deeply sampled blood TCRbeta repertoires that made up the dataset. The repertoires were released in a freely available public database intended as a resource for research on the immune response to SARS-CoV-2. Samples were obtained from the ongoing ImmuneRACE study (first 160 participants) and from over 1,000 subjects provided by 6 global collaborators. Nearly every sample came with metadata listing a de-identified subject ID, COVID-19 status, age in years and sex. Where available, HLA class I and class II types were taken from metadata supplied by the sample provider and were not determined by assay-based typing.

TCRbeta CDR3 regions were amplified from genomic DNA by means of the immunoSEQ Assay, a bias-controlled multiplex PCR. The original pipeline was this. The number of nucleated cells in each sample was estimated from the amplification of reference gene primers within the assay. Sequence reads were collapsed and filtered to measure the absolute abundance of every unique TCRbeta CDR3 rearrangement. For each sample, productive Simpson clonality was calculated by taking the square root of Simpson's diversity index across productive rearrangements. What TCRdb holds here is the immuneACCESS table cut down to in-frame rearrangements. Part of the clones is not present; checked against another copy, under half of the missing clones reflect an unresolved V gene, and the others are unexplained. The DNA was the basis for D and trimming; V, J and clone size are from that table. In this sample the table shows about 36,000 clones, 60% to 85% of which occur a single time. The top ten clones comprise 2% of the sample.

General conclusions and limits of the study: The amount of clinical and demographic metadata varied by source and participant and was provided uncurated.

The collaborating institutions used their own protocols to collect whole blood in K2EDTA tubes. For TCRbeta analysis, collaborators shipped samples in one of three forms: frozen whole blood, isolated PBMCs, or DNA extracted from either of those sample types. V trim: 6 bases; J trim: 0 bases; unmatched bases: 16. Spanning cysteine to phenylalanine, the CDR3 consists of 20 amino acids. Of the read, only the CDR3 DNA is kept; its 60 bases are in frame from base 1. The germline V gene encodes CDR1 PRHDT and CDR2 FYEKMQ (reference sequence). With regard to this clone: Which antigen it targets is not known. Base qualities are not provided; no much larger clone lies one nucleotide away.

Sequencing was done on a sample of peripheral blood. The sequence joins TRBV13 to TRBJ2-2, with TRBD2 matching 10 junction bases. The clonotype comes from a man aged 60-69 years with active COVID-19. The DNA sequence follows: TGTGCCAGCAGTAGCGCATGGGGACTAGCGAGAAATTCGAACACCGGGGAGCTGTTTTTT. Its protein is CASSSAWGLARNSNTGELFF. Where the CDR3 stops, the reference TRBV13 and TRBJ2-2 genes take over; the full variable domain is AAGVIQSPRHLIKEKRETATLKCYPIPRHDTVYWYQQGPGQDPQFLISFYEKMQSDKGSIPDRFSAQQFSDYHSELNMSSLELGDSALYFCASSSAWGLARNSNTGELFFGEGSRLTVL.